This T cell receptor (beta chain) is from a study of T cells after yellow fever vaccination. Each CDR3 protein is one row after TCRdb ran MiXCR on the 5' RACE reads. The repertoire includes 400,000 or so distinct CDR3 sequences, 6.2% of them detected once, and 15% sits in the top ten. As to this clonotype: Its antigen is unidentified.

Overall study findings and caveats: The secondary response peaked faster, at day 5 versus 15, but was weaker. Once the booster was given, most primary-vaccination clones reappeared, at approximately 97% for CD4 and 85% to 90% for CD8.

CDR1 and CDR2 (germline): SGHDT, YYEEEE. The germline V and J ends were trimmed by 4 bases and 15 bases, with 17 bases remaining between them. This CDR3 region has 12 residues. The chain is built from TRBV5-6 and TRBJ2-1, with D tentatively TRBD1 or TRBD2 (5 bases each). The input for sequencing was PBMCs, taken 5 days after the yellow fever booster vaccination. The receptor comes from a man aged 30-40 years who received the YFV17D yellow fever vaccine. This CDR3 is CASSRTGTAPFF. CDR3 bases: TGTGCCAGCAGCCGCACCGGGACCGCCCCGTTCTTC. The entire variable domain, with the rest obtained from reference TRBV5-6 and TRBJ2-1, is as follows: DAGVTQSPTHLIKTRGQQVTLRCSPKSGHDTVSWYQQALGQGPQFIFQYYEEEERQRGNFPDRFSGHQFPNYSSELNVNALLLGDSALYLCASSRTGTAPFFGPGTRLTVL.